The clone carrying this T cell receptor (beta chain) was observed a single time. The sample is drawn from a study of OX40 agonist ivuxolimab in advanced cancers. About the research overall: The treatment was a fully human IgG2 OX40 agonist, ivuxolimab. Prior anti-PD-1, anti-PD-L1 or anti-CTLA-4 therapy did not bar entry, and about 40% had some.

Germline V gives CDR1 MNHNY, CDR2 SVGAGI (reference sequence). V lost 7 bases to trimming and J lost 3 bases; unmatched junction nucleotides: 11. The CDR3 covers 15 residues. TCRdb's copy holds only in-frame clones and misses some; the assay was immunoSEQ multiplex PCR. The repertoire includes more than 65,000 clones, 90% of them detected once, and about 10% sits in the top ten. This rearrangement joins TRBV6-6 to TRBJ1-1, with TRBD1 matching over 7 bases. The material sequenced was CD4+ or CD8+ T cells sorted from blood, taken in a trial of the OX40 agonist ivuxolimab. The sequence derives from an adult with an advanced solid tumor such as melanoma, head and neck, liver or kidney cancer. The CDR3 protein is CASTDLQGQDTEAFF. The CDR3 DNA is TGTGCCAGCACCGACCTACAGGGGCAGGACACTGAAGCTTTCTTT.